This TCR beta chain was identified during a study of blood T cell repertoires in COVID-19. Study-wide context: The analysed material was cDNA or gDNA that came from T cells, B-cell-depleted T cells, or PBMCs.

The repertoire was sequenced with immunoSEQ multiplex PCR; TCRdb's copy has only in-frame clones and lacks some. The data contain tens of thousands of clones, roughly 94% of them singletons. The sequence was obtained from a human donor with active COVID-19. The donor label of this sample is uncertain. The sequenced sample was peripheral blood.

CDR3 loop: CASRDRTSYNEQFF. The CDR3 DNA follows: TGTGCCAGCAGAGACAGGACCTCTTACAATGAGCAGTTCTTC. The rearrangement joins TRBV6-5 to TRBJ2-1; a weak D match, TRBD1 (6 bases). Germline values: CDR1 MNHEY, CDR2 SVGAGI. This CDR3 region has 14 residues. Trimming stripped 6 bases from V and 4 bases from J, with 13 bases between.